Presented here are 10 T cell receptor beta chains from one specimen sequenced in a study of blood T cell repertoires in COVID-19. The repertoire was sequenced with immunoSEQ multiplex PCR; TCRdb's copy has only in-frame clones and lacks some. Of fewer than 350,000 clones in the sample, around 90% were seen once. Sequencing input: PBMCs or T cells enriched from blood (not recorded which). The receptors were sampled from a man in his sixties who had recovered from COVID-19.

The chain employs TRBV7-2 and TRBJ1-4, with a possible D match to TRBD1 (5 bases). Germline V lookup: CDR1 SGHTA, CDR2 FQGNSA. V lost 1 base and J lost 7, with 19 bases in between. CDR3 length: 17 residues. The CDR3 sequence is CASSLDVARTLGEKLFF. The CDR3 bases are TGTGCCAGCAGCTTAGATGTAGCTAGGACATTGGGTGAAAAACTGTTTTTT.

The chain is built from TRBV5-1 and TRBJ2-1; weak D call: TRBD2 (6 bases). This CDR3 comprises 14 residues. Trimming removed 4 bases from V and 4 bases from J, with 12 bases in between. Germline V gene lookup returns CDR1 SGHRS and CDR2 YFSETQ. The CDR3 here is CASSAGGLYNEQFF. CDR3 DNA sequence: TGCGCCAGCAGCGCCGGGGGTCTATACAATGAGCAGTTCTTC.

Note on this clone: The same CDR3 also results from other DNA sequences found in this sample. The chain uses TRBV5-1 and TRBJ2-7, with 9 bases lining up with TRBD1. Trimming took 5 bases from V and 2 from J; bases not matched to a gene: 8. This CDR3 contains 15 residues. The germline CDR1 and CDR2 sequences are SGHRS and YFSETQ. CDR3 sequence (DNA): TGCGCCAGCAGTTTATGGACAGGGGTGGCCTACGAGCAGTACTTC. Translating it yields CASSLWTGVAYEQYF.

The chain joins TRBV5-1 to TRBJ2-5; a possible D gene is TRBD2 (5 bases). CDR1 is SGHRS, CDR2 YFSETQ, per germline. V lost 3 bases and J 2 bases, leaving 8 bases between the germline ends. The CDR3 is 13 residues long. CDR3 residues: CASSSEGQETQYF. In DNA form, the CDR3 reads TGCGCCAGCAGCTCCGAGGGTCAAGAGACCCAGTACTTC.

The genes are TRBV6-1 and TRBJ2-7; D perhaps matches TRBD1 (6 bases). Per germline, CDR1 MNHNS and CDR2 SASEGT. Trimming left V 1 base short and J 0 bases short, with 13 bases between. CDR3 length: 16 residues. The CDR3 region has the DNA TGTGCCAGCAGTGAAGTGGTTGTGGGGGCCTCCTACGAGCAGTACTTC. As protein: CASSEVVVGASYEQYF.

The chain carries TRBV3-1 (or the pseudogene TRBV3-2) and TRBJ2-7; D remains unclear. The ends were cut back, 0 bases at V and 3 bases at J, with 15 bases in the middle. The CDR3 runs 16 residues. Germline V gene lookup returns CDR1 LGHDT and CDR2 YNNKEL (reference sequence). In nucleotides, the CDR3 is TGTGCCAGCAGCCAAGATTTAATACAGAGTAACTACGAGCAGTACTTC. Translated: CASSQDLIQSNYEQYF.

The chain uses TRBV6-5 and TRBJ1-6; 7 positions agree with TRBD1. CDR1 and CDR2 (germline): MNHEY, SVGAGI. This CDR3 comprises 14 residues. V lost 6 bases and J lost 13; bases outside the gene matches: 12. Here the CDR3 reads CASRTGTASAPLHF. The DNA of the CDR3 is TGTGCCAGCAGAACCGGGACAGCTAGCGCCCCCCTCCACTTT.

The chain links TRBV6-6 to TRBJ2-7; D is possibly TRBD1 (5 bases). The CDR3 consists of 16 residues. V was trimmed by 6 bases and J by 5 bases, leaving 23 bases between them. The germline V gene has CDR1 MNHNY and CDR2 SVGAGI (reference sequence). The CDR3 nucleotides are TGTGCCAGCAGCCTGACGCTGGGCCCAGGGTTCCACGAGCAGTACTTC. Translated, it gives CASSLTLGPGFHEQYF.

This clone was counted a few times. The chain couples TRBV10-2 to TRBJ1-2, with D perhaps TRBD1 (5 bases). Germline CDR1 is WSHSY and CDR2 is SAAADI. The CDR3 sequence is 15 residues long. The ends were cut back, 0 bases at V and 4 bases at J, with 12 bases in the middle. The CDR3 loop reads CASSESYQTVYGYTF. The CDR3 DNA sequence: TGCGCCAGCAGTGAGTCCTACCAGACAGTCTATGGCTACACCTTC.

The CDR3 bases are TGTGCCAGCAGTGCACGGGACACTGAAGCTTTCTTT. It encodes CASSARDTEAFF. The chain employs TRBV28 and TRBJ1-1; D not certain. The CDR3 runs to 12 residues. Germline assignment: CDR1 MDHEN and CDR2 SYDVKM. V was shortened by 5 bases and J by 3 bases, with 7 bases between the two germline ends.